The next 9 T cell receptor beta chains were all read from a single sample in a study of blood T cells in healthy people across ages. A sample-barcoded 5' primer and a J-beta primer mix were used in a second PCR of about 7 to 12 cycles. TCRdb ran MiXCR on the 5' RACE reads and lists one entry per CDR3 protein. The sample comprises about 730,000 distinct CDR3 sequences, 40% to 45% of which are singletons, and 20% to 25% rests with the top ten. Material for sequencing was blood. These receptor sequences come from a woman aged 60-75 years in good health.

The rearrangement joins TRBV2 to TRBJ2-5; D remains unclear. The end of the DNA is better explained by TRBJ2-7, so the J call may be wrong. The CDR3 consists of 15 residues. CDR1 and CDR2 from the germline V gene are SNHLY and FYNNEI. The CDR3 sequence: CASSDTSQFPLEQYF. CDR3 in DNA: TGTGCCAGCAGTGATACATCCCAATTCCCGCTCGAGCAGTACTTC.

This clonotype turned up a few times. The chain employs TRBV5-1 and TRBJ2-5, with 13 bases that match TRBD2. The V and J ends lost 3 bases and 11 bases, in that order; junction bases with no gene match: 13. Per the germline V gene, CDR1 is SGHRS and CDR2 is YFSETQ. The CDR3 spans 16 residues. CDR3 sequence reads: CASSSGTSGEYNEQYF. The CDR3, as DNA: TGCGCCAGCAGCTCAGGGACTAGCGGGGAATACAATGAGCAGTACTTC. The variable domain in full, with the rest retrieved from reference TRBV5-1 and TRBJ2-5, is KAGVTQTPRYLIKTRGQQVTLSCSPISGHRSVSWYQQTPGQGLQFLFEYFSETQRNKGNFPGRFSGRQFSNSRSEMNVSTLELGDSALYLCASSSGTSGEYNEQYFGPGTRLLVL.

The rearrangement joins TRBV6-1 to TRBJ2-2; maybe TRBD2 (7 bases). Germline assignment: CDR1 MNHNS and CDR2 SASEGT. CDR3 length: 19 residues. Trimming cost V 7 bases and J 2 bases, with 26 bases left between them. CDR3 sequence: CASTRWGGRFTGNTGELFF. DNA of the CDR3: TGTGCCAGCACCCGATGGGGGGGGCGTTTTACGGGCAACACCGGGGAGCTGTTTTTT.

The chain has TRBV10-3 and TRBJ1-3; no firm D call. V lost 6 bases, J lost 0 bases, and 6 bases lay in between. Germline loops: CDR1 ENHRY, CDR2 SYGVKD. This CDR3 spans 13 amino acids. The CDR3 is CAISDNSGNTIYF. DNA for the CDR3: TGTGCCATCAGCGATAACTCTGGAAACACCATATATTTT.

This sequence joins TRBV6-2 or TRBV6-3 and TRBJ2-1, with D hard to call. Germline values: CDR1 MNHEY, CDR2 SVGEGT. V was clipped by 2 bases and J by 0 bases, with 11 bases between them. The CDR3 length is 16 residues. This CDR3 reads CASSYREASSYNEQFF. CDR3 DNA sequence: TGTGCCAGCAGTTACCGTGAGGCCAGCTCCTACAATGAGCAGTTCTTC.

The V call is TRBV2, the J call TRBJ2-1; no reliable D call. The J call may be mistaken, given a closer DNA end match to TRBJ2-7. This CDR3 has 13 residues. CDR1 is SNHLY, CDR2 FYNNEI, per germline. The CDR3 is CASSPPPYNEQYF. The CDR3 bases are TGTGCCAGCAGTCCTCCTCCCTACAATGAGCAGTACTTC.

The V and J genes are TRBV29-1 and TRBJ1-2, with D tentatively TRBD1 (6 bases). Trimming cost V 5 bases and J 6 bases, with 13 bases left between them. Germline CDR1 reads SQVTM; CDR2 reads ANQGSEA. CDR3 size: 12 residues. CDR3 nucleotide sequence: TGCAGCGTTTCGGGGGCGCTGAATGGCTACACCTTC. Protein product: CSVSGALNGYTF.

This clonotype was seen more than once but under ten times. The DNA of the CDR3 is TGCAGTGCTAGTGATCCATCGAGGGGGACAAATCAGCCCCAGCATTTT. Translation: CSASDPSRGTNQPQHF. The V and J genes are TRBV20-1 and TRBJ1-5; perhaps TRBD1 as D (6 bases). The V end lost 3 bases, the J end lost 4 bases, and 19 bases lay between the germline ends. This CDR3 comprises 16 residues. Germline-derived CDR1 and CDR2 are DFQATT and SNEGSKA (reference sequence).

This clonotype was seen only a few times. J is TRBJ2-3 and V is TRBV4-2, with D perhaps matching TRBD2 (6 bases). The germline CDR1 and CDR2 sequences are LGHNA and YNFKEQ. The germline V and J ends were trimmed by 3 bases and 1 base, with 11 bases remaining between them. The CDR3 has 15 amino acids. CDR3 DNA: TGTGCCAGCAGCCACCGGAGGGAAGGCACAGATACGCAGTATTTT. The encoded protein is CASSHRREGTDTQYF.